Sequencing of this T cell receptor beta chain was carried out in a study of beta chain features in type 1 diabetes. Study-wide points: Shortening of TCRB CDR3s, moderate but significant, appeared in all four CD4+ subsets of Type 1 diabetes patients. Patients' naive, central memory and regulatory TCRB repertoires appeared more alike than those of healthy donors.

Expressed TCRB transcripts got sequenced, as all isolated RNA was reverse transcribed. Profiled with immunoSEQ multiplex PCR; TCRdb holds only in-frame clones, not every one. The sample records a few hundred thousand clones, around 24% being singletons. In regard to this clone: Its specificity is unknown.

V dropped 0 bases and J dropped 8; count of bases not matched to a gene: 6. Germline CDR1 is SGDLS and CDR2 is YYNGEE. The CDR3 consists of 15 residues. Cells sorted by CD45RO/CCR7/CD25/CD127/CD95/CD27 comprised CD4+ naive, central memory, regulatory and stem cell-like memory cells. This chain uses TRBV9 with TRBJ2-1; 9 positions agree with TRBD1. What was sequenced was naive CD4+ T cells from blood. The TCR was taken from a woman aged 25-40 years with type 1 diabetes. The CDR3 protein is CASSVEQGARYEQFF. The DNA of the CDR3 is TGTGCCAGCAGCGTAGAACAGGGGGCGCGTTATGAGCAGTTCTTC. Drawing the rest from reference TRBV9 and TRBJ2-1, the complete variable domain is DSGVTQTPKHLITATGQRVTLRCSPRSGDLSVYWYQQSLDQGLQFLIQYYNGEERAKGNILERFSAQQFPDLHSELNLSSLELGDSALYFCASSVEQGARYEQFFGPGTRLTVL.